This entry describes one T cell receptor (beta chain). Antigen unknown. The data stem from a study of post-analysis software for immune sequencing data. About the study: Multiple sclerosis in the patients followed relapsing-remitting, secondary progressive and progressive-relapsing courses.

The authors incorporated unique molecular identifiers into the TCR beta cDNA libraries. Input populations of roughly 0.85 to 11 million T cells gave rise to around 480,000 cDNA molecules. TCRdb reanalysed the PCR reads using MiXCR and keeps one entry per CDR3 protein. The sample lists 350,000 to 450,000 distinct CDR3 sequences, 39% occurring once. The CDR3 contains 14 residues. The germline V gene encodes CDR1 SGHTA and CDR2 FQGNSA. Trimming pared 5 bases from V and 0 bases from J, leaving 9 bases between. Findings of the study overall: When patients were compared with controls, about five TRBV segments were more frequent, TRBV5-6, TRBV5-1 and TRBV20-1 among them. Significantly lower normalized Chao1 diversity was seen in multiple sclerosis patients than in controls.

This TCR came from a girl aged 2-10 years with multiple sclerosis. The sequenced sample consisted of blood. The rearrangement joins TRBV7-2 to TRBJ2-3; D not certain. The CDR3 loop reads CASSRYSSTDTQYF. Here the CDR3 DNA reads TGTGCCAGCAGCCGTTACTCTAGCACAGATACGCAGTATTTT.